This T cell receptor (beta chain) was identified during a study of metastatic and nonmetastatic thyroid tumors. Study observations and caveats: Versus benign nodules, malignant thyroid tumors reportedly had significantly higher TCR beta diversity, in blood and tumor.

Thyroid surgery took place with no prior treatment in any patient. With regard to this clone: What it binds is not known.

Germline V gives CDR1 SGHTA, CDR2 FQGNSA. V was trimmed by 1 base and J by 11 bases, leaving 9 bases between them. The CDR3 loop spans 12 amino acids. Under the authors' procedure: CDR3 was compared across clinicopathological groups, and the resulting differences were used to build a distant-metastasis classifier for papillary thyroid cancer. TCRdb called clones again from the PCR reads with MiXCR. In this record, the V and J calls reflect TCRdb's handling and not the investigators' own analysis. This table holds approximately 12,000 clones, around 21% found once. This chain uses TRBV7-2 with TRBJ1-3; D ambiguous. Sample: adjacent normal tissue. The origin of this receptor is a female donor with papillary thyroid cancer or a benign thyroid nodule (not recorded which). Some clones in this sample may be carry-over from other donors' samples. This chain's CDR3 is CASSLVGRSIYF. CDR3 sequence (DNA): TGTGCCAGCAGCTTAGTTGGCAGGTCCATATATTTT.